This T cell receptor beta chain stems from a study of blood T cells in healthy people across ages. Then a second PCR, running about 6 to 12 cycles, was carried out with a sample-barcoded 5' primer and a J-beta primer mix. Every cDNA was tagged by a template-switch adaptor with 12 random nucleotides. TCRdb reanalysed the 5' RACE reads using MiXCR and keeps one entry per CDR3 protein. Among more than 800,000 distinct CDR3 sequences listed, about 30% were seen once. Isolation yielded PBMCs, at least 7 million per sample, in every case. Germline V gene lookup returns CDR1 GTSNPN and CDR2 SVGIG (reference sequence). The CDR3 has 13 residues. Trimming cost V 0 bases and J 0 bases, with 4 bases left between them. This clonotype was seen at least ten times.

The sample taken for sequencing was blood. The chain combines TRBV30 with TRBJ2-3; D unclear. The source is a woman aged 80 or older in good health. The CDR3 DNA follows: TGTGCCTGGAGTGTACACAGCACAGATACGCAGTATTTT. It translates to CAWSVHSTDTQYF.